This T cell receptor (beta chain) appears in the sequencing data of a study of blood T cell repertoires in COVID-19. Study-wide context: The study drew acute and convalescent COVID-19 samples from the United States, Italy and Spain.

This CDR3 is built from 14 residues. Germline CDR1 MNHEY, CDR2 SVGAGI. The junction had 10 bases not matched to a gene; V was cut back by 11 bases and J by 2 bases. In the original workflow: Estimation of nucleated cell counts was performed using reference gene primer amplification. Produced via immunoSEQ multiplex PCR; TCRdb's table is partial and in-frame only. That table is the source of V, J and clone size, and D and trimming were worked out from the DNA. Of approximately 380,000 clones listed, approximately 93% are singletons. The sequencing sample was made of PBMCs or T cells enriched from blood (not recorded which). The rearrangement links TRBV6-5 to TRBJ2-7; 9 bases map to TRBD1. This clonotype was obtained from a woman aged 40 to 49 who had been exposed to COVID-19. CDR3 loop: CASKMGTGTYEQYF. The CDR3 DNA follows: TGTGCCTCTAAGATGGGGACAGGGACCTACGAGCAGTACTTC.